A selection of T cell receptor beta chains follows, all from one sample in a study of cytomegalovirus exposure and HLA in healthy donors. The data were produced by immunoSEQ multiplex PCR, yet TCRdb's version contains in-frame clones alone and is incomplete. Found here are about 73,000 clones, 70% to 90% of them singletons; the top ten hold around 4%. The sequenced material came from PBMCs. These receptors all come from a woman aged 18-30 years in good health and CMV-seropositive. Both conserved end residues are part of each CDR3. D genes are given only for firm matches. Expanded clones get a size class; other rows say once, few or many, or leave the size out.

CDR3	DNA	D	V	J	size
CASSELAGPRGVRYF	TGTGCCAGCAGTGAACTAGCGGGGCCTAGGGGGGTGAGGTACTTC	TRBD2	TRBV25-1	TRBJ2-7	-
CASSRELLLETQYF	TGTGCCAGCAGTCGAGAGTTGCTGTTGGAGACCCAGTACTTC	-	TRBV6-5	TRBJ2-5	few
CASSQDYQGLGAYGYTF	TGCGCCAGCAGCCAAGATTACCAGGGGCTAGGTGCGTATGGCTACACCTTC	-	TRBV4-1	TRBJ1-2	-
CASSEGLAGPDTQYF	TGCGCCAGCAGTGAGGGGCTAGCGGGACCGGATACGCAGTATTTT	TRBD2	TRBV10-1	TRBJ2-3	many
CASSYRDEEHNTEAFF	TGTGCCAGCAGCTACCGGGATGAAGAGCACAACACTGAAGCTTTCTTT	-	TRBV11-2	TRBJ1-1	-
CASSNRDRNTEAFF	TGTGCCAGCAGCAACCGGGACAGGAACACTGAAGCTTTCTTT	TRBD1	TRBV9	TRBJ1-1	-
CASSQEPSGGAGELFF	TGCGCCAGCAGCCAAGAACCTAGCGGGGGGGCCGGGGAGCTGTTTTTT	TRBD2	TRBV4-3	TRBJ2-2	few
CASSQVRQGQQYF	TGCGCCAGCAGCCAAGTGCGGCAGGGCCAGCAGTACTTC	-	TRBV4-1	TRBJ2-7	-
CASSDSVGEQFF	TGTGCCAGCAGTGACTCGGTCGGTGAGCAGTTCTTC	-	TRBV6-4	TRBJ2-1	once
CASSSMGASGNTIYF	TGTGCCAGCAGCTCGATGGGGGCCTCTGGAAACACCATATATTTT	-	TRBV7-9	TRBJ1-3	-
CASSPGLANPRGQFF	TGTGCCAGCAGCCCGGGACTAGCTAATCCCCGAGGGCAGTTCTTC	TRBD2	TRBV27	TRBJ2-1	-
CASSLLPVSAYEQYF	TGTGCCAGCAGCCTCCTTCCCGTATCGGCCTACGAGCAGTACTTC	-	TRBV7-2	TRBJ2-7	-
CASSLDGAPNEQYF	TGCGCCAGCAGCTTGGATGGGGCCCCTAACGAGCAGTACTTC	-	TRBV5-1	TRBJ2-7	-
CASSQQGQGPTLPQHF	TGTGCCAGCAGTCAGCAAGGCCAGGGGCCTACATTACCCCAGCATTTT	-	TRBV28	TRBJ1-5	-
CASSLTGDNEQFF	TGTGCCAGCAGCTTAACAGGCGACAATGAGCAGTTCTTC	-	TRBV7-9	TRBJ2-1	once
CASSSDNPAGTGAYEQYF	TGTGCCAGCAGTTCGGATAACCCTGCCGGGACAGGGGCCTACGAGCAGTACTTC	TRBD1	TRBV25-1	TRBJ2-7	-
CAISSGRGELFF	TGTGCCATTTCCTCGGGGAGGGGTGAGCTGTTTTTT	TRBD2	TRBV19	TRBJ2-2	-
CASSPPRGLYEQYF	TGTGCCAGCAGCCCCCCCCGGGGTTTGTACGAGCAGTACTTC	-	TRBV7-9	TRBJ2-7	-
CASSLEAGPGELFF	TGTGCCAGCAGCCTCGAGGCAGGGCCCGGGGAGCTGTTTTTT	-	TRBV2	TRBJ2-2	-
CSVSGGAVLDEQFF	TGCAGCGTTAGCGGGGGGGCCGTGTTAGATGAGCAGTTCTTC	TRBD2	TRBV29-1	TRBJ2-1	-
CASRAGQNNSPLHF	TGTGCCAGCAGGGCGGGACAGAATAATTCACCCCTCCACTTT	TRBD1	TRBV6-6	TRBJ1-6	-
CAISESPSGNTGELFF	TGTGCCATCAGTGAGTCACCTAGCGGTAACACCGGGGAGCTGTTTTTT	TRBD2	TRBV10-3	TRBJ2-2	-
CAISVPQGAHYEQYF	TGTGCCATCAGCGTACCACAGGGGGCCCACTACGAGCAGTACTTC	TRBD1	TRBV10-3	TRBJ2-7	-
CASSVGQINSPLHF	TGTGCCAGCAGCGTAGGGCAGATTAATTCACCCCTCCACTTT	-	TRBV9	TRBJ1-6	-
CATSRGAGGTDTQYF	TGTGCCACCAGCAGAGGGGCGGGAGGCACAGATACGCAGTATTTT	TRBD2	TRBV15	TRBJ2-3	-
CASSQGAGMANIQYF	TGCGCCAGCAGCCAAGGTGCGGGAATGGCGAACATTCAGTACTTC	-	TRBV4-1	TRBJ2-4	-
CAISEFKRVKDNEQFF	TGTGCCATCAGTGAGTTTAAGAGGGTCAAAGACAATGAGCAGTTCTTC	-	TRBV10-3	TRBJ2-1	-
CASSPGQGLYGYTF	TGTGCCAGCAGTCCGGGACAGGGTTTGTATGGCTACACCTTC	TRBD1	TRBV27	TRBJ1-2	-
CASSQGTGKETQYF	TGTGCCAGCAGCCAGGGGACAGGGAAAGAGACCCAGTACTTC	TRBD1	TRBV5-6	TRBJ2-5	-
CASSKEEREVNLNEQFF	TGTGCCAGCAGCAAAGAGGAGCGGGAGGTAAATTTAAATGAGCAGTTCTTC	-	TRBV21-1	TRBJ2-1	-
CASSEREGNEQFF	TGTGCCAGCAGTGAGCGGGAGGGCAATGAGCAGTTCTTC	TRBD2	TRBV6-4	TRBJ2-1	few
CATKTGGAGLPNTGELFF	TGTGCCACCAAAACAGGGGGCGCAGGACTACCGAACACCGGGGAGCTGTTTTTT	TRBD1	TRBV27	TRBJ2-2	-
CASSGPGRDTQYF	TGTGCCAGTAGTGGGCCGGGGAGAGATACGCAGTATTTT	-	TRBV19	TRBJ2-3	once
CASSGGLAGAGEQYF	TGCGCCAGCAGCGGGGGACTAGCGGGGGCGGGAGAGCAGTACTTC	TRBD2	TRBV5-1	TRBJ2-7	-
CATSRDRGGNYEQYF	TGTGCCACCAGCAGAGATCGGGGGGGAAACTACGAGCAGTACTTC	TRBD2	TRBV15	TRBJ2-7	-
CAISSGQVINYGYTF	TGTGCCATCAGTTCTGGACAGGTCATTAACTATGGCTACACCTTC	TRBD1	TRBV10-3	TRBJ1-2	once
CSAVRGRAIYF	TGCAGTGCTGTTAGGGGGCGCGCCATATATTTT	TRBD1	TRBV20-1	TRBJ1-3	-
CASSLVERAEAFF	TGTGCCAGCAGCTTAGTGGAGCGGGCTGAAGCTTTCTTT	-	TRBV7-2	TRBJ1-1	-
CASSLGSGYEQYF	TGTGCCAGCAGCTTAGGAAGCGGATACGAGCAGTACTTC	-	TRBV11-3	TRBJ2-7	-
CASSLGTGNYNEQFF	TGTGCCAGCTCTCTGGGGACAGGTAATTACAATGAGCAGTTCTTC	TRBD1	TRBV18	TRBJ2-1	-
CASSCRDSPIAHEQYF	TGCGCCAGCAGTTGTCGGGACAGTCCAATCGCCCACGAGCAGTACTTC	TRBD1	TRBV23-1	TRBJ2-7	once
CASSDSGGASDTQYF	TGCGCCAGCAGCGATAGCGGGGGGGCCTCAGATACGCAGTATTTT	TRBD2	TRBV5-1	TRBJ2-3	-
CASSLASGKGYGYTF	TGCGCCAGCAGCTTGGCAAGCGGGAAGGGCTATGGCTACACCTTC	-	TRBV5-1	TRBJ1-2	once
CASSFGGQGQPQHF	TGTGCCAGCAGTTTCGGGGGGCAAGGTCAGCCCCAGCATTTT	-	TRBV27	TRBJ1-5	-
CASSPTLGGYNSPLHF	TGTGCCAGTAGTCCGACTCTTGGGGGGTATAATTCACCCCTCCACTTT	-	TRBV19	TRBJ1-6	-
CASSASRDRAHLNSGNTIYF	TGTGCCAGCAGCGCATCCCGGGACAGGGCGCACCTTAACTCTGGAAACACCATATATTTT	TRBD1	TRBV9	TRBJ1-3	-
CASSPRGGGYGYTF	TGCGCCAGCAGCCCCAGGGGCGGGGGCTATGGCTACACCTTC	-	TRBV4-1	TRBJ1-2	-
CASSENRYTEAFF	TGTGCCAGCAGCGAAAACAGATACACTGAAGCTTTCTTT	-	TRBV21-1	TRBJ1-1	-